The clone carrying this TCR beta chain was recorded a few times. What it binds is unknown. This entry belongs to a study of Graves' ophthalmopathy and Graves' hyperthyroidism. Study-wide context: Hyperthyroidism showing no ophthalmopathy within 18 months of follow-up was stable.

Using RNA transcripts, the TCR beta CDR3 regions were amplified. RT-PCR was first run with HTBI primers, then multiplex PCR in a second round. Using its own MiXCR run on the multiplex PCR reads, TCRdb lists one record per CDR3 protein. The sample has over a million distinct CDR3 sequences, approximately 35% seen once; the top ten hold more than 9.5%. Newly diagnosed hyperthyroidism donors, aged 18 to 65, duration under 2 months. Patients were left out if they had other autoimmune diseases, uncontrolled infections, pregnancy or lactation. Per the germline V gene, CDR1 is MGHDK and CDR2 is SYGVNS. This CDR3 has 17 residues. The V segment lost 6 bases and the J segment 4 bases; nucleotides outside the gene matches: 14. Study outcomes and limitations: As the model predicted ophthalmopathy progression, it achieved a sensitivity of 55% to 71% and a specificity of about 72%.

The sequence was obtained from an adult man with Graves' hyperthyroidism. The specimen was peripheral blood or thyroid tissue (not recorded which). The chain recombines TRBV25-1 with TRBJ1-2; TRBD1 matches 10 bases. The CDR3 is CASSAVGRTGGSYGYTF. CDR3 in DNA: TGTGCCAGCAGCGCCGTAGGTCGGACAGGGGGTAGCTATGGCTACACCTTC.